What follows is one TCR beta chain and its context. The data were taken from a study of T cell changes during pregnancy in multiple sclerosis. V dropped 2 bases and J dropped 5; count of bases not matched to a gene: 5. This CDR3 is 14 amino acids long. Germline V gene sequence: CDR1 SGHNT, CDR2 YYREEE (reference sequence). TCRdb's copy holds only in-frame clones and misses some; the assay was immunoSEQ multiplex PCR. The sample has about 40,000 clones, more than 85% seen once. The TCR was taken from a female donor with multiple sclerosis, enrolled in a pregnancy study. V gene TRBV5-4 combines with J gene TRBJ2-5, with 8 bases matching TRBD1. The sequencing here drew on CD8+ T cells from peripheral blood mononuclear cells, taken in the first trimester of pregnancy. CDR3 region: CASSFRGPRETQYF. The CDR3, as DNA: TGTGCCAGCAGCTTCAGGGGGCCGAGGGAGACCCAGTACTTC.